Listed below are T cell receptor beta chains from one sample, sequenced in a study of blood T cells in healthy people across ages. In TCRdb, the 5' RACE reads were re-called with MiXCR into one record per CDR3 protein. The sample records approximately 1.5 million distinct CDR3 sequences, around 36% being singletons. The material sequenced was blood. The receptors were sampled from a woman aged 25 to 39 in good health. Each CDR3 is given with its conserved first and last residue. Fields, in order: clone size, D gene, J gene, V gene, CDR3 DNA, CDR3 protein. D genes are given only for firm matches. Size values are once, few and many counts, or a class for expanded clones, and some rows have none.

.,TRBD2,TRBJ2-5,TRBV20-1,TGCAGTGCACGAGGGCTAGCGGGGGGAACGTACCAAGAGACCCAGTACTTC,CSARGLAGGTYQETQYF
.,TRBD1,TRBJ1-4,TRBV25-1,TGTGCCAGCAGTGAGCCACGACAGGGGGCAGGGGAAAAACTGTTTTTT,CASSEPRQGAGEKLFF
few,.,TRBJ2-1,TRBV4-2,TGTGCCAGCAGCCAAGATTGGCCCTGGGGCGGGGATGGGAATGAGCAGTTCTTC,CASSQDWPWGGDGNEQFF
.,.,TRBJ2-5,TRBV29-1,TGCAGCGCCGTGTATCGGCAAGAGACCCAGTACTTC,CSAVYRQETQYF
once,.,TRBJ2-7,TRBV20-1,TGCAGTGCCACAGCCAGGAATTGCTACGAGCAGTACTTC,CSATARNCYEQYF
few,.,TRBJ2-3,TRBV4-1,TGCGCCAGCAGCCAAGTACTAACCCGAGAAGATACGCAGTATTTT,CASSQVLTREDTQYF
.,TRBD2,TRBJ2-1,TRBV5-1,TGCGCCAGCAGCTTGGCACTAGCGGGGGGTACTTCTTCCTACAATGAGCAGTTCTTC,CASSLALAGGTSSYNEQFF
.,.,TRBJ2-3,TRBV5-4,TGTGCCAGCAGCTTGGCTTCACTCTCCCTGACAGATATGCAGTATTTT,CASSLASLSLTDMQYF
few,TRBD2,TRBJ2-1,TRBV12-3/TRBV12-4,TGTGCCAGCAGTTTAGTAGGGCCGGGGGGGCCGGATGAGCAGTTCTTC,CASSLVGPGGPDEQFF
many,.,TRBJ2-3,TRBV20-1,TGCAGTGCTGTGTGGGTGGCAGATACGCAGTATTTT,CSAVWVADTQYF
few,TRBD1,TRBJ2-3,TRBV5-1,TGCGCCAGCAGCGCAGGACAGGGGCATGTGGAAGATACGCAGTATTTT,CASSAGQGHVEDTQYF
.,.,TRBJ2-1,TRBV7-2,TGTGCCAGCAGCCCTCAGGGGAGCCGCCTCAATGAGCAGTTCTTC,CASSPQGSRLNEQFF
.,.,TRBJ1-5,TRBV27,TGTGCCAGCAGTTTATATTCAGGGAACAATCAGTCCCAGCATTTT,CASSLYSGNNQSQHF
.,.,TRBJ1-1,TRBV5-1,TGCGCCAGCAGCGGCTCCGTGGGGGGGAACACTGAAGCTTTCTTT,CASSGSVGGNTEAFF
few,TRBD2,TRBJ2-7,TRBV20-1,TGCAGTGCTAGGAGACTAGCGGGGTCTTACGAGCAGTACTTC,CSARRLAGSYEQYF
few,TRBD2,TRBJ2-1,TRBV5-6,TGTGCCCGCAGCTCAGGACTAGCGGGAGTATCCTACAATGAGCAGTTCTTC,CARSSGLAGVSYNEQFF
.,.,TRBJ2-1,TRBV10-3,TGTGCCATCAGCCCGGAGGGCCAGTCCTACAATGAGCAGTTCTTC,CAISPEGQSYNEQFF
.,.,TRBJ1-2,TRBV29-1,TGCAGCGTCATACAGGGAGGGAGCGTTGGCTACACCTTC,CSVIQGGSVGYTF
.,TRBD1,TRBJ2-7,TRBV27,TGTGCCAGCAGTAAACTAACAGGGGGGCTATTCGAGCAGTACTTC,CASSKLTGGLFEQYF
.,.,TRBJ2-3,TRBV28,TGTGCCAGCAGTTTCTCCCTAGATGAGAGCACAGATACGCAGTATTTT,CASSFSLDESTDTQYF
few,TRBD2,TRBJ2-3,TRBV3-1,TGTGCCAGCAGCCAAGATCGGCTAGCGGGTCAAGATACGCAGTATTTT,CASSQDRLAGQDTQYF
many,.,TRBJ2-5,TRBV25-1,TGTGCCAGCACCCTAGGTCGTTTCTCGCAAGAGACCCAGTACTTC,CASTLGRFSQETQYF
few,.,TRBJ2-5,TRBV27,TGTGCCAGCAGATTATCACCTCTCGAGACCCAGTACTTC,CASRLSPLETQYF
.,TRBD1,TRBJ2-7,TRBV5-6,TGTGCCAGCAGCTCACAGGGGTGGCGCGAGCAGTACTTC,CASSSQGWREQYF
few,.,TRBJ2-3,TRBV27,TGTGCCAGCAGAGGGGGGTCGGCAGATACGCAGTATTTT,CASRGGSADTQYF
few,TRBD2,TRBJ2-1,TRBV5-1,TGCGCCAGCAGCTTGGCCGTACTAGCGGGAAGGGATGAGCAGTTCTTC,CASSLAVLAGRDEQFF
.,TRBD1,TRBJ1-5,TRBV5-1,TGCGCCAGCAGCTTGACAGGGGAGGGCCAGCCCCAGCATTTT,CASSLTGEGQPQHF
.,.,TRBJ1-4,TRBV7-9,TGTGCCAGCAGCTTAGCCCTAAGGGCTAATGAAAAACTGTTTTTT,CASSLALRANEKLFF
many,TRBD2,TRBJ2-3,TRBV6-5,TGTGCCAGCAGACTAGCGTTAGGCACAGATACGCAGTATTTT,CASRLALGTDTQYF
.,TRBD1,TRBJ2-7,TRBV20-1,TGCAGTGCGCTGATGACAGGGCTCACCTACGAGCAGTACTTC,CSALMTGLTYEQYF
.,TRBD2,TRBJ2-1,TRBV2,TGTGCCAGCAGTGGGAGTCTAGCGGGAGGGAATGAGCAGTTCTTC,CASSGSLAGGNEQFF
.,TRBD2,TRBJ2-5,TRBV5-1,TGCGTCAGCAGCTGGGGTGGACTAGCGGGGAACCAAGAGACCCAGTACTTC,CVSSWGGLAGNQETQYF
.,.,TRBJ2-3,TRBV7-8,TGTGCCAGCAGTGCACTCCGGGGCCTCGGACGGGATACGCAGTATTTT,CASSALRGLGRDTQYF
.,TRBD2,TRBJ2-7,TRBV28,TGTGCCAGCAGTTTTGGACTAGCGGAAACCTACGAGCAGTACTTC,CASSFGLAETYEQYF
.,.,TRBJ1-2,TRBV6-1,TGTGCCAGCAGTGAGAGCAATTCGGGTGGCTACACCTTC,CASSESNSGGYTF
.,.,TRBJ2-1,TRBV10-2,TGCGCCAGCAGTGGCCCAGGGCCGGTTGAGCAGTTCTTC,CASSGPGPVEQFF
.,.,TRBJ2-5,TRBV5-1,TGCGCCAGCAGCCCTCCAAGCGGCCCCGGAGAGACCCAGTACTTC,CASSPPSGPGETQYF
few,TRBD1,TRBJ2-2,TRBV5-1,TGCGCCAGCAGCCCTAGGACAGGGTTCGTCACCGGGGAGCTGTTTTTT,CASSPRTGFVTGELFF
many,.,TRBJ2-1,TRBV20-1,TGCAGTGCTATCGGGGACTCCTACAATGAGCAGTTCTTC,CSAIGDSYNEQFF
.,.,TRBJ1-2,TRBV20-1,TGCAGTGCTAGAGATCGTATCCTGACCAACTCGGGTCGGGGCTACACCTTC,CSARDRILTNSGRGYTF
.,TRBD2,TRBJ2-3,TRBV7-8,TGTGCCAGCAGCTCGGGACGCCCGGCGGGAGGGCTAGTTCTTCTTACGCAGTATTTT,CASSSGRPAGGLVLLTQYF
once,TRBD2,TRBJ2-2,TRBV27,TGTGCCAGCAGTAGGACTAGCGGATTAACCGGGGAGCTGTTTTTT,CASSRTSGLTGELFF
.,.,TRBJ1-5,TRBV20-1,TGCAGTGCTCGTCTAGCCAGCCCGAGAAACAATCAGCCCCAGCATTTT,CSARLASPRNNQPQHF
few,TRBD2,TRBJ2-7,TRBV4-1,TGCGCCAGCAGCCAAGTCGCGCGGGGGTACGAGCAGTACTTC,CASSQVARGYEQYF
.,TRBD1,TRBJ2-3,TRBV7-2,TGTGCCAGCAGCTTTAGGGGCGGCTCCAGGGGGACAGATACGCAGTATTTT,CASSFRGGSRGTDTQYF